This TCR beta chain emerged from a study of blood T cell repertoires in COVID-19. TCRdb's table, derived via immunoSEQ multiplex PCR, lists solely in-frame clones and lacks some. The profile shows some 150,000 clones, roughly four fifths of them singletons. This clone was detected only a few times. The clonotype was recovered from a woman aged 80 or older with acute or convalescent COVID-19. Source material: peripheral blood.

CDR3 coding DNA: TGTGCTAGTGGTTTTACACGGTTTAGCTATAGCAATCAGCCCCAGCATTTT. Its protein product is CASGFTRFSYSNQPQHF. This chain connects TRBV12-5 to TRBJ1-5; no clear D. The V and J ends lost 3 bases and 0 bases respectively, with 15 bases between them. In germline, CDR1 is LGHNT, CDR2 FRNRAP. This CDR3 is built from 17 residues.